The 30 T cell receptor beta chains below were found in one sample sequenced in a study of somatic mutations in cytotoxic T cells in rheumatoid arthritis. The table came from immunoSEQ multiplex PCR; TCRdb's copy has only in-frame clones and leaves some out. The sample records 13,000 to 15,000 clones, about 81% being singletons. The sample consisted of CD8+ T cells sorted from blood. The source of these receptors is an adult with rheumatoid arthritis.

Only a few counts were recorded for this clone. This sequence joins TRBV2 and TRBJ2-1; tentatively, D is TRBD2 (5 bases). The length of the CDR3 is 15 residues. The germline CDR1 and CDR2 sequences are SNHLY and FYNNEI. V was clipped by 3 bases and J by 9 bases, with 18 bases between them. Written as DNA, the CDR3 is TGTGCCAGCAGTGATCACGACGCCGGGGATGGTGAGCAGTTCTTC. Its translation: CASSDHDAGDGEQFF.

The chain's CDR3 is CAWRNRGRAPDTQYF. CDR3 nucleotides: TGTGCCTGGAGAAACCGTGGGAGGGCCCCAGATACGCAGTATTTT. This sequence joins TRBV30 and TRBJ2-3; 7 bases match TRBD2. The V and J ends lost 3 bases and 4 bases, in that order; junction bases with no gene match: 10. Germline CDR1 GTSNPN, CDR2 SVGIG (reference sequence). This CDR3 spans 15 amino acids.

The sample holds one count of this clone. J is TRBJ1-5 and V is TRBV5-5; D is unclear. The length of the CDR3 is 16 residues. V gave up 0 bases and J gave up 1 base, with 11 bases separating them. The germline V gene has CDR1 SGHKS and CDR2 YYEKEE (reference sequence). The DNA for the CDR3 is TGTGCCAGCAGCTTGGCCATCACGGAAAGCAATCAGCCCCAGCATTTT. Its translation: CASSLAITESNQPQHF.

The rearrangement joins TRBV10-3 to TRBJ2-2; weak D call: TRBD1 (6 bases). The germline V gene has CDR1 ENHRY and CDR2 SYGVKD. This CDR3 has 14 residues. V gave up 3 bases and J gave up 5 bases, with 10 bases separating them. The CDR3 nucleotides read TGTGCCATCAGTGAAACAACAGGGACCGGGGAGCTGTTTTTT. This gives the protein CAISETTGTGELFF.

The chain is built from TRBV28 and TRBJ1-6; 9 bases map to TRBD1. The CDR3 runs to 18 residues. Germline V gene sequence: CDR1 MDHEN, CDR2 SYDVKM. The ends lost 4 bases at V and 9 bases at J; junction bases unmatched: 16. CDR3 in amino acids: CASSSNRDRALNVSPLHF. CDR3 nucleotide sequence: TGTGCCAGCAGTTCAAACCGGGACAGGGCCTTAAACGTTTCACCCCTCCACTTT.

This rearrangement joins TRBV5-4 to TRBJ1-4; D is perhaps TRBD1 (5 bases). The V and J ends lost 3 bases and 6 bases respectively, with 15 bases between them. Germline V gives CDR1 SGHNT, CDR2 YYREEE (reference sequence). The CDR3 is 15 residues long. For the CDR3, the DNA is TGTGCCAGCAGCTCTTCAGGGAGAGGGGATGAAAAACTGTTTTTT. Translating it yields CASSSSGRGDEKLFF.

The chain has TRBV5-4 and TRBJ2-1, with TRBD2 identical over 11 bases. The germline V gene has CDR1 SGHNT and CDR2 YYREEE (reference sequence). Trimming at V came to 4 bases and at J to 1 base, leaving 4 bases not matched to a gene. The CDR3 spans 16 residues. As DNA, the CDR3 is TGTGCCAGCAGCCCCCTAGCGGGGGGATCCTACAATGAGCAGTTCTTC. This gives the protein CASSPLAGGSYNEQFF.

V gene TRBV9 combines with J gene TRBJ2-1; 7 bases match TRBD1. The ends lost 0 bases at V and 6 bases at J; junction bases unmatched: 6. From germline, CDR1 is SGDLS and CDR2 YYNGEE. The CDR3 contains 15 residues. CDR3 nucleotides: TGTGCCAGCAGCGTAGGACAGGGATCAGGCAATGAGCAGTTCTTC. This translates into CASSVGQGSGNEQFF.

The chain carries TRBV19 and TRBJ2-7; D might be TRBD2 (6 bases). The CDR3 is made up of 15 amino acids. Per germline, CDR1 LNHDA and CDR2 SQIVND (reference sequence). V was clipped by 3 bases and J by 4 bases, with 16 bases between them. Here the CDR3 reads CASSIDGGTEYEQYF. Here the CDR3 DNA reads TGTGCCAGTAGTATCGATGGGGGGACGGAGTACGAGCAGTACTTC.

The sample holds a few counts of this clone. V is TRBV4-2 and J is TRBJ2-7; possible D gene TRBD1, 6 bases. Germline loops: CDR1 LGHNA, CDR2 YNFKEQ. This CDR3 has 16 residues. The V end lost 0 bases, the J end lost 3 bases, and 15 bases lay between the germline ends. CDR3 sequence: CASSQDDTGHLYEQYF. CDR3 in DNA: TGTGCCAGCAGCCAAGACGATACGGGACACCTCTACGAGCAGTACTTC.

This clone occurred a few times. This CDR3 is CASSQTPSGTQNYGYTF. The CDR3 region has the DNA TGTGCCAGCAGCCAAACACCCTCCGGGACTCAAAACTATGGCTACACCTTC. V is TRBV7-2 and J is TRBJ1-2, with a possible D match to TRBD1 (5 bases). The germline CDR1 and CDR2 sequences are SGHTA and FQGNSA. CDR3 length: 17 residues. Trimming stripped 5 bases from V and 2 bases from J, with 21 bases between.

The V call is TRBV5-5, the J call TRBJ2-7; D unclear. V was cut by 4 bases and J by 11 bases, with 10 bases left in between. CDR1 and CDR2 (germline): SGHKS, YYEKEE (reference sequence). The CDR3 totals 10 residues. The CDR3 DNA reads TGTGCCAGCAGCCAAAACATAGAGTACTTC. Its translation is CASSQNIEYF.

The rearrangement links TRBV7-2 to TRBJ2-5; 12 bases are a match to TRBD2. The germline V gene encodes CDR1 SGHTA and CDR2 FQGNSA. This CDR3 contains 16 residues. Unmatched junction bases numbered 8, after V lost 4 bases and J lost 5 bases. The CDR3 is CASSSTSGSFAETQYF. The CDR3, as DNA: TGTGCCAGCAGCTCGACTAGCGGGAGTTTTGCTGAGACCCAGTACTTC.

V and J are TRBV14 and TRBJ1-1, with D unresolved. The CDR3 covers 14 residues. V lost 8 bases and J lost 1, with 14 bases in between. Germline CDR1 SGHDN, CDR2 FVKESK. DNA of the CDR3: TGTGCCAGCGCATCCTTCATCCCGAACACTGAAGCTTTCTTT. It encodes CASASFIPNTEAFF.

The count of this clone is one. The rearrangement links TRBV6-5 to TRBJ2-5; D is uncertain. The CDR3 consists of 13 residues. Germline V gene lookup returns CDR1 MNHEY and CDR2 SVGAGI. Trimming left V 0 bases short and J 5 bases short, with 7 bases between. CDR3 residues: CASSYSGWETQYF. The DNA of the CDR3 is TGTGCCAGCAGTTACTCAGGTTGGGAGACCCAGTACTTC.

This chain links TRBV5-6 with TRBJ1-3; tentative D call: TRBD1 (6 bases). This CDR3 has 14 amino acids. V lost 4 bases, J lost 6 bases, and 14 bases lay in between. Looked up from germline, CDR1 is SGHDT and CDR2 is YYEEEE. In DNA form, the CDR3 reads TGTGCCAGCAGCCTAACCGGGACACTAAACACCATATATTTT. It yields the protein CASSLTGTLNTIYF.

In this sample, this clone is medium-sized. This rearrangement joins TRBV14 to TRBJ1-2; 7 nucleotides align to TRBD1. The CDR3 extends over 15 amino acids. CDR1 is SGHDN, CDR2 FVKESK, per germline. With V trimmed by 5 bases and J by 8 bases, 14 bases remained unmatched. CDR3 in DNA: TGTGCCAGCAGCATTGCCGGGACAGCCCTATGGGGCTACACCTTC. This encodes CASSIAGTALWGYTF.

This clone was found a few times. The rearrangement joins TRBV20-1 to TRBJ1-1, with 8 bases fitting TRBD1. The junction had 4 bases not matched to a gene; V was cut back by 8 bases and J by 5 bases. Per germline, CDR1 DFQATT and CDR2 SNEGSKA (reference sequence). This CDR3 contains 11 residues. For the CDR3, the DNA is TGCAGTACGGACAGGGATACTGAAGCTTTCTTT. Translating it yields CSTDRDTEAFF.

V is TRBV28 and J is TRBJ2-7, with D maybe TRBD2 (6 bases). CDR1 MDHEN and CDR2 SYDVKM come from the germline V gene. CDR3 length: 15 amino acids. V lost 5 bases and J 2 bases, leaving 16 bases between the germline ends. The CDR3 sequence is CASSQVWEETYEQYF. Here the CDR3 DNA reads TGTGCCAGCAGTCAAGTATGGGAGGAAACCTACGAGCAGTACTTC.

The V gene is TRBV27, the J gene TRBJ2-5; 7 bases align to TRBD1. With V trimmed by 3 bases and J by 2 bases, 0 bases remained unmatched. The V gene's germline CDR1 is MNHEY and CDR2 SMNVEV (reference sequence). The CDR3 loop spans 13 amino acids. CDR3 loop: CASSLGQQETQYF. The CDR3 DNA follows: TGTGCCAGCAGTTTGGGACAGCAAGAGACCCAGTACTTC.

The rearrangement joins TRBV5-1 to TRBJ2-1; D could derive from TRBD1 or TRBD2 (5 bases each). This CDR3 contains 15 residues. The germline V gene encodes CDR1 SGHRS and CDR2 YFSETQ. V shed 0 bases and J shed 3 bases, with 10 bases lying between them. CDR3 residues: CASSLGGANYNEQFF. The CDR3 bases are TGCGCCAGCAGCTTGGGAGGGGCGAACTACAATGAGCAGTTCTTC.

The genes are TRBV28 and TRBJ2-5; D gene unclear. V dropped 6 bases and J dropped 2 bases, with 10 bases sitting between them. This CDR3 region has 13 residues. The germline gives CDR1 MDHEN, CDR2 SYDVKM. The CDR3 DNA is TGTGCCAGCAGGCTAGGGATACAAGAGACCCAGTACTTC. The encoded protein is CASRLGIQETQYF.

V is TRBV2 and J is TRBJ2-5, with 7 positions matching TRBD2. In germline, CDR1 is SNHLY, CDR2 FYNNEI. The CDR3 contains 13 residues. J lost 4 bases, V lost 6 bases, and 5 bases had no gene match. CDR3 in DNA: TGTGCCAGCAGCGGCGGGGGAGGAGAGACCCAGTACTTC. This gives the protein CASSGGGGETQYF.

This chain uses TRBV27 with TRBJ2-5; 8 bases fit TRBD1. Trimming removed 6 bases from V and 3 bases from J; junction bases left unmatched: 9. Germline assignment: CDR1 MNHEY and CDR2 SMNVEV (reference sequence). The CDR3 sequence is 15 residues long. The CDR3, as DNA: TGTGCCAGCAGACCCATTGACAGGGGCAAAGAGACCCAGTACTTC. It is translated as CASRPIDRGKETQYF.

The chain links TRBV9 to TRBJ2-3; 8 nucleotides agree with TRBD2. Germline lookup yields CDR1 SGDLS and CDR2 YYNGEE. The trim removed 2 bases at V and 0 bases at J, leaving 5 bases unmatched. The CDR3 is 16 residues long. The CDR3 loop is CASSVNIAGSTDTQYF. CDR3 sequence (DNA): TGTGCCAGCAGCGTGAACATAGCGGGGAGCACAGATACGCAGTATTTT. Full variable domain (missing parts from reference TRBV9 and TRBJ2-3): DSGVTQTPKHLITATGQRVTLRCSPRSGDLSVYWYQQSLDQGLQFLIQYYNGEERAKGNILERFSAQQFPDLHSELNLSSLELGDSALYFCASSVNIAGSTDTQYFGPGTRLTVL.

The chain combines TRBV7-6 with TRBJ1-5, with 7 nucleotides matching TRBD1. There are 14 residues in the CDR3. The trim removed 5 bases at V and 1 base at J, leaving 2 bases unmatched. Germline CDR1 is SGHVS and CDR2 is FNYEAQ. The CDR3 DNA is TGTGCCAGCAGCCCACAGGGGAGCAATCAGCCCCAGCATTTT. Residues: CASSPQGSNQPQHF.

The chain has TRBV7-9 and TRBJ1-5; D may be TRBD1 (6 bases). Germline V gives CDR1 SEHNR, CDR2 FQNEAQ (reference sequence). The CDR3 is 15 amino acids. Trimming stripped 2 bases from V and 3 bases from J, with 11 bases between. The CDR3 DNA reads TGTGCCAGCAGCTTATCGGGGGGCGACAATCAGCCCCAGCATTTT. Its protein is CASSLSGGDNQPQHF.

The rearrangement uses TRBV28 and TRBJ2-7; D may correspond to TRBD1 or TRBD2 (6 bases each). Per the germline V gene, CDR1 is MDHEN and CDR2 is SYDVKM. The CDR3 totals 17 residues. Between the trimmed V and J ends, which lost 2 bases and 4 bases, there was a span of 21 bases. The CDR3 sequence: CASSLLPAFGGRYEQYF. CDR3 coding DNA: TGTGCCAGCAGTTTACTTCCCGCCTTCGGGGGCCGGTACGAGCAGTACTTC.

The rearrangement uses TRBV5-6 and TRBJ2-5; D is unresolved. The V end was cut by 0 bases, the J end by 2 bases, with 11 bases between. Germline CDR1 and CDR2: SGHDT and YYEEEE. CDR3 length equals 15 residues. The CDR3 protein is CASSLGSGLQETQYF. CDR3 sequence (DNA): TGTGCCAGCAGCTTGGGGTCGGGCCTTCAAGAGACCCAGTACTTC.

The chain employs TRBV30 and TRBJ2-1; D possibly uses TRBD1 or TRBD2 (5 bases each). CDR1 and CDR2 from the germline V gene are GTSNPN and SVGIG (reference sequence). This CDR3 region has 14 residues. V was pared by 3 bases and J by 4 bases, with 13 bases between. The CDR3: CAWRWGPLYNEQFF. The CDR3 nucleotides are TGTGCCTGGAGGTGGGGACCCCTTTACAATGAGCAGTTCTTC.